Shown below are 24 T cell receptor beta chains from a single sample sequenced in a study of cytomegalovirus exposure and HLA in healthy donors. PCR involved 60 Vbeta and 13 Jbeta primers. This table comes from immunoSEQ multiplex PCR, and its TCRdb copy is limited to in-frame clones, with some not included. The repertoire table contains some 34,000 clones. Source material: PBMCs. Receptors originate from a man aged 40-55 years in good health and CMV-seronegative.

The chain links TRBV30 to TRBJ1-2, with D uncertain. The CDR3 length is 15 residues. V was shortened by 0 bases and J by 7 bases, with 18 bases between the two germline ends. Germline lookup yields CDR1 GTSNPN and CDR2 SVGIG (reference sequence). The CDR3 DNA is TGTGCCTGGAGTGTTCTCGGGTCTCCGGAGGGTGGCTACACCTTC. Its protein is CAWSVLGSPEGGYTF.

This chain joins TRBV4-1 and TRBJ1-5; 7 bases are a match to TRBD1. J lost 3 bases, V lost 2 bases, and 10 bases had no gene match. The V gene's germline CDR1 is MGHRA and CDR2 YSYEKL. This CDR3 has 17 amino acids. CDR3 sequence: CASSQSRVRGNNQPQHF. The DNA for the CDR3 is TGCGCCAGCAGCCAAAGCAGAGTCAGGGGGAACAATCAGCCCCAGCATTTT.

The rearrangement joins TRBV4-1 to TRBJ2-2, with 11 nucleotides matching TRBD2. J lost 2 bases, V lost 3 bases, and 11 bases had no gene match. CDR1 is MGHRA and CDR2 is YSYEKL in the germline V gene. This CDR3 region has 19 residues. The CDR3 region has the DNA TGCGCCAGCAGCCATTTAGGGTCTAGCGGGGGGTTAAACACCGGGGAGCTGTTTTTT. Residues: CASSHLGSSGGLNTGELFF.

The DNA for the CDR3 is TGTGCCAGCAGTCCTCCGGGACAGGGGATCGGTCAGCCCCAGCATTTT. Protein: CASSPPGQGIGQPQHF. The chain couples TRBV28 to TRBJ1-5, with TRBD1 matching over 10 bases. The germline V gene has CDR1 MDHEN and CDR2 SYDVKM. Trimming cost V 5 bases and J 6 bases; bases outside gene matches: 10. The CDR3 extends over 16 amino acids.

The V and J genes are TRBV4-1 and TRBJ2-5, with D possibly matching TRBD1 (6 bases). The end of the DNA fits TRBJ2-7 better, so the J call may be wrong. This CDR3 is 13 amino acids long. Germline V CDR1 and CDR2: MGHRA, YSYEKL. CDR3: CASSQQQGYEQYF. In DNA, the CDR3 is TGCGCCAGCAGCCAACAACAGGGCTACGAGCAGTACTTC.

V gene TRBV30 combines with J gene TRBJ2-5; D might be TRBD2 (6 bases). CDR3 length: 14 amino acids. Germline V gives CDR1 GTSNPN, CDR2 SVGIG (reference sequence). V was pared by 3 bases and J by 4 bases, with 15 bases between. DNA for the CDR3: TGTGCCTGGAGGGAGGGAAATATATTAGAGACCCAGTACTTC. Protein: CAWREGNILETQYF.

The V gene is TRBV30, the J gene TRBJ2-5; no definite D call. Trimming removed 2 bases at V and 4 bases at J, with 17 bases between. The CDR3 is 15 residues long. The germline V gene encodes CDR1 GTSNPN and CDR2 SVGIG (reference sequence). CDR3 sequence: CAWSTPVAVSETQYF. The CDR3 DNA reads as TGTGCCTGGAGTACCCCTGTGGCAGTTTCAGAGACCCAGTACTTC.

V usage is TRBV30 and J usage is TRBJ2-7; perhaps TRBD2 as D (7 bases). The germline V gene has CDR1 GTSNPN and CDR2 SVGIG (reference sequence). Trimming removed 3 bases from V and 0 bases from J, with 15 bases in between. This CDR3 spans 15 amino acids. CDR3 protein: CAWSRGGLSSYEQYF. Here the CDR3 DNA reads TGTGCCTGGAGCCGCGGGGGCCTCAGCTCCTACGAGCAGTACTTC.

This CDR3 reads CASRSSGREEQYF. CDR3 bases: TGTGCAAGTCGCTCGAGCGGGCGGGAAGAGCAGTACTTC. The chain links TRBV12-2 to TRBJ2-7; the table's D gene call, TRBD2, was not cross checked with the DNA. TRBV12-2 represents a pseudogene. The CDR3 runs to 13 residues.

This chain connects TRBV4-1 to TRBJ2-7, with 11 bases matching TRBD2. V trimming: 4 bases; J trimming: 2 bases; junction bases outside the gene matches: 4. This CDR3 region has 15 residues. CDR1 and CDR2 (germline): MGHRA, YSYEKL. CDR3 bases: TGCGCCAGCAGCCCTAGACTAGCGGGACCCTACGAGCAGTACTTC. Its translation: CASSPRLAGPYEQYF.

The gene calls are TRBV7-9 and TRBJ2-1, with a possible D match to TRBD2 (5 bases). The CDR3 is made up of 15 amino acids. CDR1 is SEHNR, CDR2 FQNEAQ, per germline (reference sequence). V shed 5 bases and J shed 9 bases, with 20 bases lying between them. CDR3 in DNA: TGTGCCAGCAGCCCAAACCCGCGTTCTAGCTCTGAGCAGTTCTTC. Its translation: CASSPNPRSSSEQFF.

The gene calls are TRBV19 and TRBJ1-2; D not resolved. This CDR3 spans 14 amino acids. The ends were cut back, 5 bases at V and 1 base at J, with 11 bases in the middle. Germline V gene sequence: CDR1 LNHDA, CDR2 SQIVND (reference sequence). The CDR3 DNA follows: TGTGCCAGTAGTGGGGTCCGGGGTAACTATGGCTACACCTTC. It specifies CASSGVRGNYGYTF.

This chain connects TRBV10-2 to TRBJ2-3, with 10 bases lining up with TRBD2. CDR3 length equals 14 residues. Germline V gene lookup returns CDR1 WSHSY and CDR2 SAAADI. After removal of 4 bases from V and 3 bases from J, the junction contained 1 base not matched to a gene. CDR3 nucleotide sequence: TGCGCCAGCAGTGTTAGCGGGAGGACAGATACGCAGTATTTT. As protein: CASSVSGRTDTQYF.

V gene TRBV25-1 combines with J gene TRBJ2-6, with 11 bases aligning to TRBD1. This CDR3 is 18 amino acids long. Germline V lookup: CDR1 MGHDK, CDR2 SYGVNS. Losses at the gene ends were 5 bases for V and 1 base for J; bases not matched to a gene: 7. The CDR3 DNA reads TGTGCCAGCAGTAACGGACAGGGGGCTAGATCTGGGGCCAACGTCCTGACTTTC. This translates into CASSNGQGARSGANVLTF.

The chain joins TRBV6-5 to TRBJ2-2; perhaps TRBD2 as D (6 bases). The length of the CDR3 is 15 residues. Trimming removed 5 bases from V and 3 bases from J, with 13 bases in between. The germline V gene encodes CDR1 MNHEY and CDR2 SVGAGI. Written as DNA, the CDR3 is TGTGCCAGCAGTCCCCGCAGGGACTACACCGGGGAGCTGTTTTTT. It is translated as CASSPRRDYTGELFF.

This chain uses TRBV6-5 with TRBJ2-4, with D unclear. This CDR3 is built from 16 residues. Trimming removed 2 bases from V and 0 bases from J, with 11 bases in between. Germline CDR1 MNHEY, CDR2 SVGAGI. CDR3 sequence (DNA): TGTGCCAGCAGTTACAGTTTCGGTTTAGCCAAAAACATTCAGTACTTC. Translation: CASSYSFGLAKNIQYF.

The chain combines TRBV30 with TRBJ1-2; no clear D gene. Looked up from germline, CDR1 is GTSNPN and CDR2 is SVGIG (reference sequence). CDR3 length: 10 residues. Trimming removed 7 bases at V and 8 bases at J, with 11 bases between. The CDR3, as DNA: TGTGCCTCTTGGGCGGGAGGCTACACCTTC. It codes for CASWAGGYTF.

The rearrangement joins TRBV7-2 to TRBJ2-3; 8 nucleotides align to TRBD2. Per germline, CDR1 SGHTA and CDR2 FQGNSA. V lost 3 bases and J lost 2; bases outside the gene matches: 4. The CDR3 sequence is 15 residues long. The CDR3 reads CASSFLAGYTDTQYF. The CDR3 DNA follows: TGTGCCAGCAGCTTTTTAGCGGGGTACACAGATACGCAGTATTTT.

The chain is built from TRBV5-1 and TRBJ2-5, with D maybe TRBD2 (5 bases). The CDR3 covers 13 residues. The V gene lost 4 bases and the J gene lost 3 bases, with 10 bases spanning the gap. The germline V gene encodes CDR1 SGHRS and CDR2 YFSETQ. Here the CDR3 reads CASSADWEETQYF. Written as DNA, the CDR3 is TGCGCCAGCAGCGCGGACTGGGAAGAGACCCAGTACTTC.

The CDR3 sequence: CASSYTKFPGPEQYF. The DNA of the CDR3 is TGTGCCAGCAGTTACACAAAATTTCCAGGCCCCGAGCAGTACTTC. This chain joins TRBV6-5 and TRBJ2-7; no clear D. The CDR3 runs 15 residues. Trimming cost V 2 bases and J 6 bases, with 17 bases left between them. Germline values: CDR1 MNHEY, CDR2 SVGAGI.

The gene calls are TRBV14 and TRBJ2-2, with 7 bases lining up with TRBD1. The germline CDR1 and CDR2 sequences are SGHDN and FVKESK. This CDR3 region has 16 residues. J lost 4 bases, V lost 4 bases, and 9 bases had no gene match. As DNA, the CDR3 is TGTGCCAGCAGCCCTAACAGGGGCCGCCTCACCGGGGAGCTGTTTTTT. Its protein is CASSPNRGRLTGELFF.

The CDR3 nucleotides read TGTGCCTGGAGTAGGGGACAGGGCGTTGATGAAGCTTTCTTT. Its protein product is CAWSRGQGVDEAFF. The chain carries TRBV30 and TRBJ1-1, with 9 bases aligning to TRBD1. V shed 2 bases, J shed 7 bases, and the junction held 8 bases outside the gene matches. The CDR3 length is 14 residues. From germline, CDR1 is GTSNPN and CDR2 SVGIG (reference sequence).

The chain is built from TRBV4-1 and TRBJ2-2, with 9 bases fitting TRBD2. V gave up 4 bases and J gave up 3 bases; unmatched junction bases: 3. Germline V lookup: CDR1 MGHRA, CDR2 YSYEKL. The CDR3 contains 15 residues. The CDR3 DNA follows: TGCGCCAGCAGCCGGCGGGAGGGCGACACCGGGGAGCTGTTTTTT. It specifies CASSRREGDTGELFF.

Frequency places this clone as medium-sized. V is TRBV19 and J is TRBJ2-1; D is unclear. The CDR3 contains 15 residues. The V gene lost 6 bases and the J gene lost 0 bases, with 12 bases spanning the gap. CDR1 LNHDA and CDR2 SQIVND come from the germline V gene (reference sequence). The CDR3 region has the DNA TGTGCCAGTAGACGGTCGTATGGCTCCTACAATGAGCAGTTCTTC. Translation: CASRRSYGSYNEQFF.